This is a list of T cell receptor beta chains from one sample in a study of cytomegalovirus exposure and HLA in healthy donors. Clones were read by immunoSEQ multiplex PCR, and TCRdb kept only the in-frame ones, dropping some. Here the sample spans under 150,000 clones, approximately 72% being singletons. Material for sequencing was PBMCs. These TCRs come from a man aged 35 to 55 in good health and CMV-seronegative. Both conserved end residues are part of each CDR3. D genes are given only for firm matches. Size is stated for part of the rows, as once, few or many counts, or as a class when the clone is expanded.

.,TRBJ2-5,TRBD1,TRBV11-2,TGTGCCAGCAGTTTCTCGGGACAGGGCTCAGTTCTCAAAGAGACCCAGTACTTC,CASSFSGQGSVLKETQYF
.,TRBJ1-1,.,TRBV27,TGTGCCAGCAGCCCCTCCAGTGAGAACACTGAAGCTTTCTTT,CASSPSSENTEAFF
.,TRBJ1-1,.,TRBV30,TGTGCCTGGAGTGTACTACTTCCAGCCACTGAAGCTTTCTTT,CAWSVLLPATEAFF
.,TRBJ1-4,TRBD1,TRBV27,TGTGCCAGCAGTGACGGGACAGGGAATGAAAAACTGTTTTTT,CASSDGTGNEKLFF
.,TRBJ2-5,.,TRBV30,TGTGCCTGGAGTGTACGGACCGGTGAGGTGAATTTCAGGGTCTCTCTGGAGACCCAGTACTTC,CAWSVRTGEVNFRVSLETQYF
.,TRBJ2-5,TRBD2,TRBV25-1,TGTGCCAGCAGTGATAGCGGGAGGGCCTGGGAGACCCAGTACTTC,CASSDSGRAWETQYF
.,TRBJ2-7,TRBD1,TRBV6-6,TGTGCCAGCAGCCGTACCCGGACAGGGGGCGGCTACGAGCAGTACTTC,CASSRTRTGGGYEQYF
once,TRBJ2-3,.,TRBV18,TGTGCCAGCTCACCATCAGGGGTTGGCACAGATACGCAGTATTTT,CASSPSGVGTDTQYF
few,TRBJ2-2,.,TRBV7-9,TGCCAAGCGACGATCAACACCGGGGAGCTGTTTTTT,CQATINTGELFF
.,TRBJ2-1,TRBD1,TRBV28,TGTGCCAGCAACCCCTGGCAGGGGGCGAACAATGAGCAGTTCTTC,CASNPWQGANNEQFF
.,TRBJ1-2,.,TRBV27,TGTGCCAGCAGTTTACGGGCGGACTCTTTTGGGGGCTACACCTTC,CASSLRADSFGGYTF
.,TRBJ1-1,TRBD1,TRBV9,TGTGCCAGCAGCAAAAGACAGGGTTGGGACACTGAAGCTTTCTTT,CASSKRQGWDTEAFF
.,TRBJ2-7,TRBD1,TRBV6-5,TGTGCCAGCAGTTATGGGGACAGGATTCATGGGGTGCAGTACTTC,CASSYGDRIHGVQYF
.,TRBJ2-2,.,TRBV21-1,TGTGCCAGCAGCTCACCGGGACTAGCGGGGGGGCCGGACACCGGGGAGCTGTTTTTT,CASSSPGLAGGPDTGELFF
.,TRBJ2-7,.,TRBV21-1,TGTGCCAGCAGCAATGCATCTGGGGACAGGGGATACGAGCAGTACTTC,CASSNASGDRGYEQYF
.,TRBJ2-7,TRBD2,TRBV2,TGTGCCAGCAGTGCCCCGGGACTAGCACACTACGAGCAGTACTTC,CASSAPGLAHYEQYF
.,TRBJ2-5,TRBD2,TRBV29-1,TGCAGCGTACCGGGGACTAGCGGAGAGACCCAGTACTTC,CSVPGTSGETQYF
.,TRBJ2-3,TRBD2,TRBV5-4,TGTGCCAGCAGCCGAGAAGGACTAGCGGGAGTCACAGATACGCAGTATTTT,CASSREGLAGVTDTQYF
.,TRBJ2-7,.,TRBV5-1,TGCGCCAGCAGCTTAGAGCCCGATAAATCCTACGAGCAGTACTTC,CASSLEPDKSYEQYF
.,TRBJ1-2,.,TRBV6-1,TGTGCCAGCAGTGAAAAGAGGGTCAGGGGCTATGGCTACACCTTC,CASSEKRVRGYGYTF
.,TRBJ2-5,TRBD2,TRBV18,TGTGCCAGCCGCCTGACTAGCGGGGGGGCGCAAGAGACCCAGTACTTC,CASRLTSGGAQETQYF
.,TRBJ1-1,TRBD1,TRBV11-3,TGTGCCAGCAGCCCCGGGACAGGGGCCACTGAAGCTTTCTTT,CASSPGTGATEAFF
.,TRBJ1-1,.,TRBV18,TGTGCCAGCTCACCACCGGACAGGAACACTGAAGCTTTCTTT,CASSPPDRNTEAFF